Listed below are T cell receptor beta chains from one sample, sequenced in a study of blood T cell repertoires in COVID-19. Clones were read by immunoSEQ multiplex PCR, and TCRdb kept only the in-frame ones, dropping some. The top ten hold around 1.9% of the sample, which has 100,000 to 120,000 clones, about two thirds seen once. Input material: peripheral blood. The receptors come from a woman aged 40 to 50 with acute or convalescent COVID-19. CDR3s include the opening cysteine and the closing phenylalanine or tryptophan. Each record gives: clone size, V gene, D gene, J gene, CDR3 protein, CDR3 DNA. A D gene is named only where the DNA matches it firmly. Clone size is shown for a subset of rows, as once, few, many or a class of expanded clone.

abundance: NA; v_gene: TRBV5-4; d_gene: TRBD1; j_gene: TRBJ1-2; CDR3aa: CASSLADRGIYGYTF; CDR3nt: TGTGCCAGCAGCTTGGCCGACAGGGGGATCTATGGCTACACCTTC
abundance: few; v_gene: TRBV6-5; d_gene: TRBD1; j_gene: TRBJ1-3; CDR3aa: CASSYSRTGGNTIYF; CDR3nt: TGTGCCAGCAGTTACTCCAGGACAGGTGGAAACACCATATATTTT
abundance: few; v_gene: TRBV30; d_gene: TRBD1; j_gene: TRBJ1-6; CDR3aa: CAWKGTANSPLHF; CDR3nt: TGTGCCTGGAAAGGGACAGCGAATTCACCCCTCCACTTT
abundance: NA; v_gene: TRBV4-1; d_gene: TRBD1; j_gene: TRBJ1-4; CDR3aa: CASSQEGQSNEKLFF; CDR3nt: TGCGCCAGCAGCCAAGAGGGACAGTCAAATGAAAAACTGTTTTTT
abundance: few; v_gene: TRBV15; d_gene: TRBD2; j_gene: TRBJ2-1; CDR3aa: CATSRGLAAELNEQFF; CDR3nt: TGTGCCACCAGCAGGGGACTAGCGGCGGAGTTGAATGAGCAGTTCTTC
abundance: NA; v_gene: TRBV10-1; d_gene: TRBD1; j_gene: TRBJ2-1; CDR3aa: CASSEPDRGSNEQFF; CDR3nt: TGCGCCAGCAGTGAGCCGGACAGGGGTTCTAATGAGCAGTTCTTC
abundance: NA; v_gene: TRBV9; d_gene: TRBD1; j_gene: TRBJ1-1; CDR3aa: CASSRREGQPTEAFF; CDR3nt: TGTGCCAGCAGCAGGCGCGAGGGACAGCCCACTGAAGCTTTCTTT
abundance: NA; v_gene: TRBV15; d_gene: NA; j_gene: TRBJ2-7; CDR3aa: CATSRRQAESSYEQYF; CDR3nt: TGTGCCACCAGCAGAAGGCAGGCCGAAAGCTCCTACGAGCAGTACTTC
abundance: few; v_gene: TRBV7-2; d_gene: NA; j_gene: TRBJ1-6; CDR3aa: CASSSPGSSPLHF; CDR3nt: TGTGCCAGCAGCTCGCCCGGGAGTTCACCCCTCCACTTT
abundance: NA; v_gene: TRBV15; d_gene: TRBD2; j_gene: TRBJ2-2; CDR3aa: CATSGRGGGGELFF; CDR3nt: TGTGCCACCAGCGGTCGGGGGGGCGGCGGGGAGCTGTTTTTT
abundance: NA; v_gene: TRBV30; d_gene: NA; j_gene: TRBJ2-1; CDR3aa: CAWTGRNEQFF; CDR3nt: TGTGCCTGGACAGGGCGCAATGAGCAGTTCTTC
abundance: few; v_gene: TRBV10-1; d_gene: NA; j_gene: TRBJ2-5; CDR3aa: CAKTGFGQETQYF; CDR3nt: TGCGCCAAAACGGGGTTCGGCCAAGAGACCCAGTACTTC
abundance: few; v_gene: TRBV5-4; d_gene: TRBD1; j_gene: TRBJ1-1; CDR3aa: CASSTRQGPNTEAFF; CDR3nt: TGTGCCAGCAGCACTAGACAGGGCCCGAACACTGAAGCTTTCTTT
abundance: NA; v_gene: TRBV14; d_gene: NA; j_gene: TRBJ2-7; CDR3aa: CASSQVPGTTGEQYF; CDR3nt: TGTGCCAGCAGCCAAGTCCCGGGGACGACAGGCGAGCAGTACTTC
abundance: once; v_gene: TRBV9; d_gene: NA; j_gene: TRBJ2-3; CDR3aa: CASSVVPQHTDTQYF; CDR3nt: TGTGCCAGCAGCGTAGTCCCCCAACACACAGATACGCAGTATTTT
abundance: NA; v_gene: TRBV5-1; d_gene: NA; j_gene: TRBJ2-1; CDR3aa: CASGESYNEQFF; CDR3nt: TGCGCCAGTGGGGAGTCCTACAATGAGCAGTTCTTC
abundance: NA; v_gene: TRBV5-6; d_gene: TRBD2; j_gene: TRBJ2-1; CDR3aa: CASSLRVAGGGQFF; CDR3nt: TGTGCCAGCAGCTTGAGGGTAGCGGGGGGTGGGCAGTTCTTC
abundance: NA; v_gene: TRBV5-1; d_gene: TRBD1; j_gene: TRBJ2-7; CDR3aa: CASSGQGDSYEQYF; CDR3nt: TGCGCCAGCAGCGGACAGGGGGATTCCTACGAGCAGTACTTC
abundance: NA; v_gene: TRBV6-5; d_gene: NA; j_gene: TRBJ1-6; CDR3aa: CASSRTEPIDSPLHF; CDR3nt: TGTGCCAGCAGTCGGACAGAACCGATCGATTCACCCCTCCACTTT